The 25 T cell receptor beta chains given below trace back to one sample, sequenced in a study of CD8+CD57+ T cells in acquired aplastic anemia (dated by TCRdb to between 2018 and 2020). Sequencing instrument: Illumina HiSeq 2000. TCR beta VDJ combination and CDR3 sequence profiling used genomic DNA as the template. The public reads were run again by TCRdb, first through fastp at Q25 and then through MiXCR, and only productive beta chains were kept. Records with the same CDR3 protein are collapsed into one entry carrying the most frequent genes and DNA. Across this sample there are 150,000 to 200,000 distinct CDR3 sequences, with roughly 63% seen only once. Of the sample, about 39% falls within the top ten clones. Flow cytometry had shown CD8+CD57+ cell expansion in the patients selected for sequencing. The sequencing input was sorted CD4+, CD8+, or CD8+CD57+ T cells (not recorded which) from PBMCs. These receptors all come from a human donor with aplastic anemia.

This clonotype was detected ten times or more. The rearrangement links TRBV13 to TRBJ1-3, with 7 bases identical to TRBD1. The CDR3 is 15 residues long. V gave up 3 bases and J gave up 3 bases; unmatched junction bases: 5. The V gene's germline CDR1 is PRHDT and CDR2 FYEKMQ (reference sequence). In DNA form, the CDR3 reads TGTGCCAGCAGCTTTTACAGGGGTGGTGGAAACACCATATATTTT. It is translated as CASSFYRGGGNTIYF.

J is TRBJ2-7 and V is TRBV7-9; TRBD1 aligns across 7 bases. The germline gives CDR1 SEHNR, CDR2 FQNEAQ (reference sequence). V trimming: 3 bases; J trimming: 5 bases; junction bases outside the gene matches: 4. The CDR3 spans 13 residues. CDR3 region: CASSFFDRDEQYF. The CDR3 DNA reads TGTGCCAGCAGCTTCTTCGACAGGGACGAGCAGTACTTC.

This chain links TRBV11-2 with TRBJ1-3, with 8 bases fitting TRBD1. The CDR3 has 17 residues. Germline lookup yields CDR1 SGHAT and CDR2 FQNNGV. The V and J ends lost 5 bases and 0 bases, in that order; junction bases with no gene match: 9. The CDR3 sequence: CASSRDRTGSSGNTIYF. The CDR3 DNA reads TGTGCCAGCAGCCGGGACCGGACAGGGAGCTCTGGAAACACCATATATTTT.

V usage is TRBV25-1 and J usage is TRBJ2-1; D not certain. Trimming removed 1 base at V and 6 bases at J, with 7 bases between. Germline CDR1 MGHDK, CDR2 SYGVNS. CDR3 length equals 13 residues. CDR3 DNA: TGTGCCAGCAGTGAATGGGGTACCAATGAGCAGTTCTTC. Protein: CASSEWGTNEQFF. The whole variable domain, filled in from reference TRBV25-1 and TRBJ2-1, reads EADIYQTPRYLVIGTGKKITLECSQTMGHDKMYWYQQDPGMELHLIHYSYGVNSTEKGDLSSESTVSRIRTEHFPLTLESARPSHTSQYLCASSEWGTNEQFFGPGTRLTVL.

A single count supports this clonotype. The CDR3 sequence: CSVGQGAYEQYF. CDR3 in DNA: TGCAGCGTGGGCCAGGGGGCCTACGAGCAGTACTTC. This chain links TRBV29-1 with TRBJ2-7, with TRBD1 identical over 7 bases. V lost 6 bases and J lost 2; bases outside the gene matches: 4. Germline CDR1 SQVTM, CDR2 ANQGSEA. The CDR3 extends over 12 amino acids.

This clonotype showed up just once. The rearrangement links TRBV9 to TRBJ2-7; the match to TRBD1 covers 7 bases. Germline CDR1 SGDLS, CDR2 YYNGEE. J gave up 3 bases and V 0 bases, and 6 bases lay outside the gene matches. The CDR3 has 15 amino acids. The CDR3 is CASSVGAGGVYEQYF. DNA for the CDR3: TGTGCCAGCAGCGTAGGGGCAGGGGGAGTCTACGAGCAGTACTTC.

The CDR3 is CASSLVHSPLHF. The CDR3 region has the DNA TGTGCCAGCAGCTTAGTGCATTCACCCCTCCACTTT. This chain uses TRBV7-8 with TRBJ1-6, with no clear D. Trimming stripped 1 base from V and 8 bases from J, with 3 bases between. Germline CDR1 reads SGHVS; CDR2 reads FQNEAQ. This CDR3 has 12 residues.

The chain joins TRBV2 to TRBJ1-2; possibly TRBD1 for D (6 bases). V was pared by 4 bases and J by 7 bases, with 16 bases between. The CDR3 sequence is 14 residues long. Germline-derived CDR1 and CDR2 are SNHLY and FYNNEI. CDR3 amino acids: CASSGEQGTGGYTF. The DNA of the CDR3 is TGTGCCAGCAGTGGTGAACAGGGAACGGGTGGCTACACCTTC. Variable domain in full (rest from reference TRBV2 and TRBJ1-2): EPEVTQTPSHQVTQMGQEVILRCVPISNHLYFYWYRQILGQKVEFLVSFYNNEISEKSEIFDDQFSVERPDGSNFTLKIRSTKLEDSAMYFCASSGEQGTGGYTFGSGTRLTVV.

As regards this clonotype: The junction and the germline gene differ at one end; a read error may be behind it. The chain links TRBV7-9 to TRBJ2-5; unclear D gene. The CDR3 totals 14 residues. Germline assignment: CDR1 SEHNR and CDR2 FQNEAQ (reference sequence). The CDR3 sequence is CAGSLSPGWKTQYF. CDR3 in DNA: TGTGCCGGCAGCTTATCCCCAGGTTGGAAGACCCAGTACTTC.

V usage is TRBV7-9 and J usage is TRBJ1-5; D is possibly TRBD1 (5 bases). Germline assignment: CDR1 SEHNR and CDR2 FQNEAQ (reference sequence). The CDR3 totals 14 residues. V lost 0 bases and J 7 bases, leaving 10 bases between the germline ends. The CDR3 reads CASSLAGGDQPQHF. CDR3 nucleotides: TGTGCCAGCAGCTTAGCTGGAGGGGACCAGCCCCAGCATTTT.

The V call is TRBV30, the J call TRBJ1-1; no firm D call. This CDR3 region has 12 residues. The V gene's germline CDR1 is GTSNPN and CDR2 SVGIG (reference sequence). Trimming removed 4 bases from V and 4 bases from J, with 10 bases in between. This CDR3 is CAWTPGFTEAFF. The CDR3 bases are TGTGCCTGGACCCCGGGGTTCACTGAAGCTTTCTTT.

A single count supports this clonotype. The chain employs TRBV20-1 and TRBJ2-2; D remains ambiguous. The CDR3 runs to 13 residues. V dropped 2 bases and J dropped 2 bases, with 6 bases sitting between them. In germline, CDR1 is DFQATT, CDR2 SNEGSKA (reference sequence). The CDR3 DNA reads as TGCAGTGCTAGACAGCTTAACACCGGGGAGCTGTTTTTT. It translates to CSARQLNTGELFF.

The chain couples TRBV12-3 or TRBV12-4 to TRBJ1-2; a weak D match, TRBD1 (5 bases). The CDR3 has 14 residues. Trimming shortened V by 4 bases and J by 3 bases, and 12 bases separated the two germline ends. The CDR3 nucleotides are TGTGCCAGCAGTTCCCAGGGTCCCTACTATGGCTACACCTTC. As protein: CASSSQGPYYGYTF.

The chain joins TRBV19 to TRBJ1-6; D is unresolved. The CDR3 runs 12 residues. V lost 7 bases to trimming and J lost 6 bases, with 7 bases between them. CDR1 is LNHDA and CDR2 is SQIVND in the germline V gene (reference sequence). In DNA, the CDR3 is TGTGCCAGTAAGCACAGTAATTCACCCCTCCACTTT. This codes for CASKHSNSPLHF. The full variable domain, in which reference TRBV19 and TRBJ1-6 provide the parts outside the CDR3, is DGGITQSPKYLFRKEGQNVTLSCEQNLNHDAMYWYRQDPGQGLRLIYYSQIVNDFQKGDIAEGYSVSREKKESFPLTVTSAQKNPTAFYLCASKHSNSPLHFGNGTRLTVT.

Note on this clonotype: The junction shows a germline mismatch at one end, possibly a read error. The chain links TRBV7-8 to TRBJ1-2; D possibly corresponds to TRBD1 (6 bases). The CDR3 totals 15 residues. CDR1 SGHVS and CDR2 FQNEAQ come from the germline V gene. As DNA, the CDR3 is TGTGCCAGCAGCCGGGGACCGAGGGACAAGTATGGCTACGCCTTC. Protein: CASSRGPRDKYGYAF.

The CDR3 protein is CASSFFGLYNEQFF. DNA for the CDR3: TGTGCCAGCAGTTTCTTTGGGCTCTACAATGAGCAGTTCTTC. The chain employs TRBV25-1 and TRBJ2-1; D gene unclear. The V end was cut by 5 bases, the J end by 3 bases, with 11 bases between. CDR1 and CDR2 (germline): MGHDK, SYGVNS. This CDR3 comprises 14 residues.

This clonotype was counted at least ten times. The V gene is TRBV7-6, the J gene TRBJ2-6; D remains unclear. CDR1 and CDR2 from the germline V gene are SGHVS and FNYEAQ. Trimming took off 2 bases at V and 0 bases at J, with 5 bases between the two ends. This CDR3 region has 15 residues. This CDR3 is CASSLSGSGANVLTF. The CDR3 nucleotides are TGTGCCAGCAGCTTATCGGGCTCTGGGGCCAACGTCCTGACTTTC.

The chain employs TRBV5-1 and TRBJ2-3, with D unresolved. V dropped 0 bases and J dropped 12 bases, with 11 bases sitting between them. CDR1 is SGHRS and CDR2 is YFSETQ in the germline V gene. The CDR3 has 12 amino acids. The chain's CDR3 is CASSLEFMVQYF. CDR3 DNA sequence: TGCGCCAGCAGCTTGGAATTTATGGTCCAGTATTTT.

This sequence joins TRBV20-1 and TRBJ2-1; D gene unclear. This CDR3 has 11 residues. Germline loops: CDR1 DFQATT, CDR2 SNEGSKA (reference sequence). V was pared by 0 bases and J by 4 bases, with 1 base between. Here the CDR3 reads CSAREYNEQFF. The CDR3 nucleotides are TGCAGTGCTAGAGAATACAATGAGCAGTTCTTC.

This clonotype was seen many times. The chain recombines TRBV9 with TRBJ1-1; D ambiguous. This CDR3 has 15 amino acids. Germline CDR1 reads SGDLS; CDR2 reads YYNGEE. V lost 5 bases to trimming and J lost 8 bases, with 22 bases between them. CDR3 bases: TGTGCCAGCAGTTCGGAGGCAGCGGGAGGGTTAGAAGCTTTCTTT. Amino acid sequence: CASSSEAAGGLEAFF. Using reference TRBV9 and TRBJ1-1 for the parts outside the CDR3, the full variable domain is DSGVTQTPKHLITATGQRVTLRCSPRSGDLSVYWYQQSLDQGLQFLIQYYNGEERAKGNILERFSAQQFPDLHSELNLSSLELGDSALYFCASSSEAAGGLEAFFGQGTRLTVV.

The chain combines TRBV20-1 with TRBJ2-7, with 9 bases matching TRBD2. Trimming cost V 0 bases and J 2 bases; bases outside gene matches: 11. Per germline, CDR1 DFQATT and CDR2 SNEGSKA (reference sequence). The CDR3 spans 17 residues. CDR3 loop: CSARDQGGGGRAYEQYF. DNA of the CDR3: TGCAGTGCTAGAGATCAAGGGGGCGGCGGGAGGGCCTACGAGCAGTACTTC.

This clonotype was seen many times. The rearrangement links TRBV27 to TRBJ1-5; D is unresolved. The CDR3 runs to 14 residues. V gave up 3 bases and J gave up 2 bases, with 8 bases separating them. The germline V gene encodes CDR1 MNHEY and CDR2 SMNVEV (reference sequence). The CDR3 sequence: CASSLMPGNQPQHF. Here the CDR3 DNA reads TGTGCCAGCAGTTTGATGCCGGGCAATCAGCCCCAGCATTTT.

The chain links TRBV4-3 to TRBJ1-2, with TRBD1 as a possible D gene (5 bases). Looked up from germline, CDR1 is LGHNA and CDR2 is YSLEER. The V gene lost 5 bases and the J gene lost 8 bases, with 18 bases spanning the gap. The CDR3 runs to 14 residues. CDR3 nucleotide sequence: TGCGCCAGCAGCTTGATGGGGCTTTCGGGCGGCTACACCTTC. Translating gives CASSLMGLSGGYTF.

The V gene is TRBV29-1, the J gene TRBJ2-1; 7 bases map to TRBD2. The germline gives CDR1 SQVTM, CDR2 ANQGSEA. V lost 3 bases to trimming and J lost 0 bases; unmatched junction nucleotides: 2. The CDR3 loop spans 14 amino acids. The CDR3 DNA follows: TGCAGCGTTGAGTCTAGCGGCTCCTACAATGAGCAGTTCTTC. This sequence encodes CSVESSGSYNEQFF.

V and J are TRBV10-3 and TRBJ1-5; D unclear. The CDR3 consists of 14 residues. Per the germline V gene, CDR1 is ENHRY and CDR2 is SYGVKD. The germline V and J ends were trimmed by 2 bases and 3 bases, with 8 bases remaining between them. The CDR3: CAISEGLVNQPQHF. In DNA form, the CDR3 reads TGTGCCATCAGTGAGGGACTTGTCAATCAGCCCCAGCATTTT.